These T cell receptor beta chains were read from a single sample in a study of T cell repertoires in cytomegalovirus infection. No antigen is known for these receptors. TCRdb fed the reads into MiXCR, producing one record per CDR3 protein. The table shows about 700,000 distinct CDR3 sequences, with around a third occurring only once. Sequences were derived from cultured PBMCs, sampled from culture after CMV antigen stimulation. Receptor source: a human donor in good health (CMV status not recorded). Some clones in this sample may be carry-over from other donors' samples. Both conserved end residues are part of each CDR3. The D gene is left open where the match is weak. Not every row has a clone size; where given, it reads once, few, many or a size class.

J: TRBJ1-6
size: -
V: TRBV4-1
D: TRBD1
CDR3: CASSHLFPQTGAQNSPLHF
DNA: TGCGCCAGCAGCCATTTATTCCCCCAGACAGGGGCGCAGAATTCACCCCTCCACTTT

J: TRBJ2-1
size: -
V: TRBV19
D: TRBD1
CDR3: CASSQMTGQEFF
DNA: TGTGCCAGTAGCCAAATGACAGGGCAGGAGTTCTTC

J: TRBJ2-1
size: few
V: TRBV7-9
D: -
CDR3: CASSLEGARDEQFF
DNA: TGTGCCAGCAGCTTAGAAGGGGCGCGCGATGAGCAGTTCTTC

J: TRBJ2-5
size: -
V: TRBV12-3/TRBV12-4
D: -
CDR3: CASSSSRYETQYF
DNA: TGTGCCAGCAGTTCATCCCGGTATGAGACCCAGTACTTC

J: TRBJ2-7
size: few
V: TRBV6-2/TRBV6-3
D: -
CDR3: CASTVGFRSYEQYF
DNA: TGTGCCAGCACAGTGGGATTCCGTTCCTACGAGCAGTACTTC

J: TRBJ2-1
size: -
V: TRBV4-3
D: -
CDR3: CASSQDMMTKQFF
DNA: TGCGCCAGCAGCCAAGATATGATGACCAAGCAGTTCTTC

J: TRBJ1-1
size: few
V: TRBV7-2
D: -
CDR3: CASSLVQIGRTEAFF
DNA: TGTGCCAGCAGCTTAGTTCAGATCGGGAGGACTGAAGCTTTCTTT

J: TRBJ2-5
size: few
V: TRBV19
D: -
CDR3: CASNTGRELETQYF
DNA: TGTGCCAGTAATACGGGACGGGAACTGGAGACCCAGTACTTC

J: TRBJ1-2
size: few
V: TRBV6-2/TRBV6-3
D: -
CDR3: CASSDTPRDSTYGYTF
DNA: TGTGCCAGCAGTGACACCCCCCGGGACTCAACCTATGGCTACACCTTC

J: TRBJ1-6
size: many
V: TRBV7-8
D: -
CDR3: CASSLGGGSPLHF
DNA: TGTGCCAGCAGCTTAGGGGGAGGATCACCCCTCCACTTT

J: TRBJ2-1
size: few
V: TRBV7-2
D: TRBD2
CDR3: CASSSRRDYLNNEQFF
DNA: TGTGCCAGCAGCTCACGCCGGGACTACTTAAACAATGAGCAGTTCTTC

J: TRBJ2-4
size: -
V: TRBV28
D: TRBD2
CDR3: CASSLGTSDYKNIQYF
DNA: TGTGCCAGCAGTTTGGGGACTAGCGATTACAAAAACATTCAGTACTTC

J: TRBJ2-3
size: -
V: TRBV4-2
D: -
CDR3: CASRRDGATDTQYF
DNA: TGTGCCAGCAGAAGAGATGGGGCCACAGATACGCAGTATTTT

J: TRBJ2-3
size: few
V: TRBV20-1
D: -
CDR3: CSATGPAAGSTDTQYF
DNA: TGCAGTGCTACAGGGCCCGCTGCGGGGAGCACAGATACGCAGTATTTT

J: TRBJ1-2
size: -
V: TRBV30
D: -
CDR3: CAWSGQPEGYTF
DNA: TGTGCCTGGAGTGGGCAGCCGGAGGGCTACACCTTC

J: TRBJ2-1
size: many
V: TRBV6-2/TRBV6-3
D: -
CDR3: CASSYGQGGEQFF
DNA: TGTGCCAGCAGTTATGGGCAGGGTGGTGAGCAGTTCTTC

J: TRBJ2-3
size: few
V: TRBV6-1
D: -
CDR3: CASSERGSTDTQYF
DNA: TGTGCCAGCAGTGAACGCGGCAGTACAGATACGCAGTATTTT

J: TRBJ1-4
size: few
V: TRBV6-5
D: -
CDR3: CASSNAGVGLFF
DNA: TGTGCCAGCAGCAACGCTGGGGTCGGTCTGTTTTTT

J: TRBJ1-2
size: -
V: TRBV5-4
D: -
CDR3: CASSLDISPYGYTF
DNA: TGTGCCAGCAGCTTGGACATCTCACCCTATGGCTACACCTTC

J: TRBJ2-1
size: few
V: TRBV6-1
D: -
CDR3: CATLTRPGSYNEQFF
DNA: TGTGCCACCCTTACCCGCCCCGGGTCGTACAATGAGCAGTTCTTC

J: TRBJ2-5
size: -
V: TRBV10-3
D: -
CDR3: CAISVRLQETQYF
DNA: TGTGCCATCAGTGTAAGGCTCCAAGAGACCCAGTACTTC

J: TRBJ2-1
size: few
V: TRBV6-2/TRBV6-3
D: TRBD2
CDR3: CASARASGGSYNEQFF
DNA: TGTGCCAGCGCAAGGGCTAGCGGGGGGTCCTACAATGAGCAGTTCTTC

J: TRBJ2-7
size: -
V: TRBV20-1
D: TRBD2
CDR3: CSARVRGGGHYEQYF
DNA: TGCAGTGCTCGGGTTCGCGGGGGGGGACACTACGAGCAGTACTTC

J: TRBJ2-1
size: many
V: TRBV7-6
D: TRBD1
CDR3: CASSLEEGQGPYNEQFF
DNA: TGTGCCAGCAGCTTAGAGGAGGGACAGGGGCCTTACAATGAGCAGTTCTTC

J: TRBJ2-2
size: -
V: TRBV12-3/TRBV12-4
D: TRBD1
CDR3: CASTFGTGYTGELFF
DNA: TGTGCCAGCACCTTCGGGACAGGGTACACCGGGGAGCTGTTTTTT

J: TRBJ2-1
size: many
V: TRBV7-6
D: TRBD2
CDR3: CASSGRGRGARSSYNEQFF
DNA: TGTGCCAGCAGCGGGAGGGGCCGGGGCGCTCGAAGCTCCTACAATGAGCAGTTCTTC

J: TRBJ1-2
size: -
V: TRBV20-1
D: -
CDR3: CSARGGVGYTF
DNA: TGCAGTGCTCGGGGAGGGGTTGGCTACACCTTC

J: TRBJ1-5
size: many
V: TRBV2
D: -
CDR3: CATRRDTGMAFHF
DNA: TGTGCCACCAGAAGGGACACAGGGATGGCTTTTCATTTT

J: TRBJ2-3
size: -
V: TRBV6-6
D: TRBD1
CDR3: CASSYGQGADTQYF
DNA: TGTGCCAGCAGTTACGGGCAGGGGGCAGATACGCAGTATTTT